Each of the 29 T cell receptor beta chains below was sequenced from the same sample in a study of T-cell memory formation after mild COVID-19. A single record per CDR3 protein comes from TCRdb applying MiXCR to the 5' RACE reads. Among 250,000 to 300,000 distinct CDR3 sequences listed, around 15% were seen once. The sample comprised PBMCs or a T cell subset sorted from them (not recorded which). The receptors stem from a man aged 18 to 29 who had mild COVID-19 (a few samples of this study predate the infection). Cell type and time point are not known.

The V gene is TRBV7-2, the J gene TRBJ2-3; possible D gene TRBD2, 5 bases. V was pared by 6 bases and J by 6 bases, with 13 bases between. Germline loops: CDR1 SGHTA, CDR2 FQGNSA. The CDR3 runs 13 residues. The CDR3 loop is CASSLSSEDTQYF. Here the CDR3 DNA reads TGTGCCAGCAGTCTCAGTAGCGAGGATACGCAGTATTTT.

In its sample, this clonotype was seen a few times. The chain carries TRBV9 and TRBJ2-2; D may correspond to TRBD1 or TRBD2 (5 bases each). The germline V gene has CDR1 SGDLS and CDR2 YYNGEE. The CDR3 length is 13 residues. Between the trimmed V and J ends, which lost 3 bases and 5 bases, there was a span of 8 bases. CDR3 sequence: CASSGDGTGELFF. CDR3 coding DNA: TGTGCCAGCAGCGGGGACGGTACCGGGGAGCTGTTTTTT.

This clonotype was found a few times. The chain links TRBV27 to TRBJ1-1; tentative D call: TRBD1 (6 bases). Trimming took off 6 bases at V and 2 bases at J, with 13 bases between the two ends. CDR3 length equals 14 residues. Germline V gene sequence: CDR1 MNHEY, CDR2 SMNVEV (reference sequence). The CDR3 bases are TGTGCCAGCAGCAGGGTGGGGGGCAACACTGAAGCTTTCTTT. Translating it yields CASSRVGGNTEAFF.

This clonotype was recorded a few times. V gene TRBV5-6 combines with J gene TRBJ2-3; D is possibly TRBD1 or TRBD2 (5 bases each). Germline V CDR1 and CDR2: SGHDT, YYEEEE. V lost 3 bases and J 0 bases, leaving 11 bases between the germline ends. The CDR3 has 15 amino acids. In DNA, the CDR3 is TGTGCCAGCAGCTGGGGACCGACTAGCACAGATACGCAGTATTTT. Its protein product is CASSWGPTSTDTQYF.

This sequence joins TRBV5-6 and TRBJ2-5; D is ambiguous. V was trimmed by 1 base and J by 1 base, leaving 11 bases between them. CDR3 length: 15 amino acids. Germline values: CDR1 SGHDT, CDR2 YYEEEE. CDR3 sequence (DNA): TGTGCCAGCAGCTTGAGCTTAGGCGGCCAAGAGACCCAGTACTTC. Translated, it gives CASSLSLGGQETQYF.

This clonotype was counted only a few times. V and J are TRBV27 and TRBJ2-2, with D perhaps TRBD1 or TRBD2 (6 bases each). The germline V gene encodes CDR1 MNHEY and CDR2 SMNVEV (reference sequence). The CDR3 contains 19 residues. Trimming left V 8 bases short and J 5 bases short, with 30 bases between. CDR3 DNA: TGTGCCAGCGTCGTTGGGGGGTCCGGGGGCAAAAGGAGGACCGGGGAGCTGTTTTTT. This sequence encodes CASVVGGSGGKRRTGELFF.

This clonotype came up many times. The chain employs TRBV6-2 or TRBV6-3 and TRBJ2-7; maybe TRBD1 (6 bases). Germline V gene data show CDR1 as MNHEY and CDR2 as SVGEGT. V gave up 4 bases and J gave up 7 bases, with 14 bases separating them. The CDR3 sequence is 13 residues long. The CDR3 sequence is CASSSTGLGEQYV. The CDR3 DNA sequence: TGTGCCAGCAGTTCAACAGGGTTGGGAGAGCAGTACGTC.

This chain connects TRBV4-1 to TRBJ2-4; no definite D call. Trimming shortened V by 2 bases and J by 0 bases, and 5 bases separated the two germline ends. This CDR3 has 14 residues. The V gene's germline CDR1 is MGHRA and CDR2 YSYEKL. CDR3 sequence: CASSQPIAKNIQYF. CDR3 coding DNA: TGCGCCAGCAGCCAACCCATAGCCAAAAACATTCAGTACTTC.

In this sample, this clonotype turned up a few times. This chain links TRBV20-1 with TRBJ2-5; 7 bases are a match to TRBD1. CDR3 length equals 14 residues. Trimming took 0 bases from V and 3 from J; bases not matched to a gene: 4. Germline CDR1 is DFQATT and CDR2 is SNEGSKA (reference sequence). The CDR3 region has the DNA TGCAGTGCTAGAGAGACAGGGCCTAAAGAGACCCAGTACTTC. Its protein is CSARETGPKETQYF.

This clonotype was counted only a few times. The chain has TRBV4-3 and TRBJ1-6, with D maybe TRBD1 (6 bases). The ends were cut back, 4 bases at V and 8 bases at J, with 18 bases in the middle. The CDR3 runs 16 residues. Germline CDR1 reads LGHNA; CDR2 reads YSLEER. Here the CDR3 DNA reads TGCGCCAGCAGCCGAAGATTTCAGGGGATGGATTCACCCCTCCACTTT. Translation: CASSRRFQGMDSPLHF.

This clonotype was seen repeatedly, ten times or more. This chain connects TRBV6-5 to TRBJ1-6; no definite D call. V was pared by 0 bases and J by 9 bases, with 15 bases between. The CDR3 has 16 amino acids. The germline V gene encodes CDR1 MNHEY and CDR2 SVGAGI. This chain's CDR3 is CASSYSASWGGSPLHF. The CDR3 DNA reads TGTGCCAGCAGTTACTCGGCCAGCTGGGGTGGTTCACCCCTCCACTTT.

This clonotype was observed at least ten times. The chain has TRBV3-2 and TRBJ2-5; the D call in the table, TRBD2, was not verified against the DNA. TRBV3-2 is listed as a pseudogene. CDR3 length: 16 residues. The CDR3: CASSPGLAGKQETQYF. In nucleotides, the CDR3 is TGTGCCAGCAGCCCGGGACTAGCCGGCAAGCAAGAGACCCAGTACTTC.

This clonotype was recorded a few times. CDR3 sequence (DNA): TGTGCCAGCAGCTTGGGACAGGGGCTGTTTTTT. Its protein product is CASSLGQGLFF. The chain is built from TRBV5-5 and TRBJ2-2; 7 positions agree with TRBD1. Germline V lookup: CDR1 SGHKS, CDR2 YYEKEE (reference sequence). V lost 0 bases, J lost 13 bases, and 0 bases stayed unmatched. CDR3 size: 11 residues.

The rearrangement links TRBV12-3 or TRBV12-4 to TRBJ2-1, with TRBD2 identical over 8 bases. The V and J ends lost 4 bases and 9 bases, in that order; junction bases with no gene match: 8. The CDR3 loop spans 14 amino acids. The CDR3 loop is CASSSRGLGSEQFF. In nucleotides, the CDR3 is TGTGCCAGCAGTTCCAGGGGACTAGGGTCTGAGCAGTTCTTC.

This clonotype was observed a few times. The gene calls are TRBV5-1 and TRBJ2-1; 11 bases fit TRBD2. The CDR3 has 16 residues. After removal of 4 bases from V and 4 bases from J, the junction contained 7 bases not matched to a gene. The germline V gene encodes CDR1 SGHRS and CDR2 YFSETQ. The chain's CDR3 is CASSEGTSGLYNEQFF. CDR3 coding DNA: TGCGCCAGCAGCGAAGGGACTAGCGGATTATACAATGAGCAGTTCTTC.

This sequence joins TRBV5-1 and TRBJ2-7; 7 bases map to TRBD1. The CDR3 totals 14 residues. The germline V gene encodes CDR1 SGHRS and CDR2 YFSETQ. Unmatched junction bases numbered 10, after V lost 5 bases and J lost 5 bases. The CDR3 nucleotides are TGCGCCAGCAGACCCAGGCCGACAGGGCACGAGCAGTACGTC. This codes for CASRPRPTGHEQYV.

In its sample, this clonotype was seen a few times. The chain uses TRBV5-1 and TRBJ1-1, with 7 bases that match TRBD1. Germline CDR1 reads SGHRS; CDR2 reads YFSETQ. This CDR3 region has 15 residues. The V segment lost 4 bases and the J segment 1 base; nucleotides outside the gene matches: 7. The chain's CDR3 is CASSRDRAGNTEAFF. The CDR3 DNA follows: TGCGCCAGCAGCCGTGACAGGGCGGGGAACACTGAAGCTTTCTTT. Full variable domain (rest looked up from reference TRBV5-1 and TRBJ1-1): KAGVTQTPRYLIKTRGQQVTLSCSPISGHRSVSWYQQTPGQGLQFLFEYFSETQRNKGNFPGRFSGRQFSNSRSEMNVSTLELGDSALYLCASSRDRAGNTEAFFGQGTRLTVV.

CDR3 residues: CASSYSWEAGANVLTF. The CDR3 DNA reads as TGTGCCAGCAGTTACTCGTGGGAAGCTGGGGCCAACGTCCTGACTTTC. The chain recombines TRBV6-6 with TRBJ2-6; unclear D gene. This CDR3 has 16 amino acids. V lost 0 bases and J lost 2, with 8 bases in between. Per the germline V gene, CDR1 is MNHNY and CDR2 is SVGAGI (reference sequence).

This chain connects TRBV6-5 to TRBJ1-4, with TRBD1 as a possible D gene (5 bases). The CDR3 covers 14 residues. Trimming left V 2 bases short and J 7 bases short, with 11 bases between. The germline V gene has CDR1 MNHEY and CDR2 SVGAGI. CDR3 DNA: TGTGCCAGCAGTTACGGCAGGGACGGTGAAAAACTGTTTTTT. As protein: CASSYGRDGEKLFF.

The chain employs TRBV5-1 and TRBJ2-2; D gene uncertain. Germline V gene lookup returns CDR1 SGHRS and CDR2 YFSETQ. This CDR3 comprises 13 residues. The germline V and J ends were trimmed by 10 bases and 1 base, with 11 bases remaining between them. This CDR3 is CASQHRNTGELFF. The CDR3 region has the DNA TGCGCCTCGCAACACCGGAACACCGGGGAGCTGTTTTTT. The full variable domain, its missing parts supplied by reference TRBV5-1 and TRBJ2-2, is KAGVTQTPRYLIKTRGQQVTLSCSPISGHRSVSWYQQTPGQGLQFLFEYFSETQRNKGNFPGRFSGRQFSNSRSEMNVSTLELGDSALYLCASQHRNTGELFFGEGSRLTVL.

There are a few counts of this clonotype. V gene TRBV6-2 or TRBV6-3 combines with J gene TRBJ1-6, with 8 bases aligning to TRBD1. J gave up 8 bases and V 7 bases, and 4 bases lay outside the gene matches. CDR1 and CDR2 (germline): MNHEY, SVGEGT. The CDR3 consists of 13 residues. CDR3 sequence: CASTGTGDSPLHF. CDR3 coding DNA: TGTGCCAGCACGGGGACAGGAGATTCACCCCTCCACTTT.

This clonotype was recorded many times. This sequence joins TRBV12-3 or TRBV12-4 and TRBJ1-1, with D perhaps matching TRBD1 (5 bases). Trimming removed 1 base at V and 7 bases at J, with 10 bases between. This CDR3 has 13 amino acids. The CDR3 DNA reads TGTGCCAGCAGTTTAGGAGGGGCCAATGAAGCTTTCTTT. It codes for CASSLGGANEAFF.

The chain uses TRBV12-3 or TRBV12-4 and TRBJ1-3; TRBD1 might be the D (6 bases). The length of the CDR3 is 16 residues. Trimming shortened V by 6 bases and J by 0 bases, and 15 bases separated the two germline ends. CDR3 in amino acids: CASRPDSPISGNTIYF. The CDR3 region has the DNA TGTGCCAGCAGACCGGACAGCCCGATCTCTGGAAACACCATATATTTT.

The chain links TRBV27 to TRBJ2-2; D is unclear. The germline CDR1 and CDR2 sequences are MNHEY and SMNVEV (reference sequence). This CDR3 is built from 14 residues. V was pared by 6 bases and J by 1 base, with 9 bases between. The DNA for the CDR3 is TGTGCCAGCAGGCCTCTGGGGAACACCGGGGAGCTGTTTTTT. This translates into CASRPLGNTGELFF.

CDR3 in DNA: TGTGCCATCAGTGTCACGATCTCCTACAATGAGCAGTTCTTC. Protein product: CAISVTISYNEQFF. The chain joins TRBV10-3 to TRBJ2-1, with no clear D. The CDR3 loop spans 14 amino acids. Germline-derived CDR1 and CDR2 are ENHRY and SYGVKD. V lost 4 bases, J lost 0 bases, and 7 bases lay in between.

CDR3 sequence reads: CASSQGGAGINYGYTF. CDR3 bases: TGCGCCAGCAGCCAAGGTGGGGCGGGAATTAACTATGGCTACACCTTC. This sequence joins TRBV4-1 and TRBJ1-2, with D possibly matching TRBD1 (5 bases). The CDR3 sequence is 16 residues long. Per germline, CDR1 MGHRA and CDR2 YSYEKL. V shed 1 base and J shed 1 base, with 13 bases lying between them.

This chain uses TRBV30 with TRBJ2-1, with 11 bases lining up with TRBD2. CDR1 is GTSNPN, CDR2 SVGIG, per germline (reference sequence). With V trimmed by 2 bases and J by 9 bases, 9 bases remained unmatched. The length of the CDR3 is 15 residues. Here the CDR3 DNA reads TGTGCCTGGAGTCTCCCTAGCGGGGGGCTCCGTGAGCAGTTCTTC. This codes for CAWSLPSGGLREQFF.

The genes are TRBV7-2 and TRBJ2-1; no reliable D call. With 3 bases removed from V and 1 base from J, the gap between germline ends came to 10 bases. Per germline, CDR1 SGHTA and CDR2 FQGNSA. CDR3 length: 15 amino acids. The CDR3 DNA reads TGTGCCAGCAGCTTCATACTGGGTTCCTACAATGAGCAGTTCTTC. Its protein product is CASSFILGSYNEQFF.

The chain links TRBV28 to TRBJ1-2; 8 nucleotides line up with TRBD1. Germline V gene data show CDR1 as MDHEN and CDR2 as SYDVKM. The CDR3 contains 13 residues. V shed 8 bases, J shed 8 bases, and the junction held 10 bases outside the gene matches. CDR3 protein: CASVTGGFWGYTF. The CDR3 DNA is TGTGCCAGCGTAACAGGGGGTTTTTGGGGCTACACCTTC.